This T cell receptor beta chain was sequenced during a study of tumor and adjacent non-tumor tissue in lung cancer. Study-level information: The cohort had about twelve adenocarcinoma, a couple of squamous cell and 1 small cell patients.

Study results and limitations: Top 100 clones took a larger repertoire share in normal lung.

TCRbeta libraries were built with three rounds of nested PCR, modified from ARM-PCR. TCRdb used MiXCR to reprocess the multiplex PCR reads, holding one entry per CDR3 protein. Of some 74,000 distinct CDR3 sequences listed, 72% were seen once; the top ten hold approximately 9%. Concerning this clonotype itself: Antigen unknown.

The template was RNA from unsorted bulk tissue. The source is a woman aged 40 to 50 with non-small cell lung cancer. The material sequenced was lung tumor tissue.

CDR3 sequence reads: CSAPRTSGQILTDTQYF. CDR3 nucleotide sequence: TGCAGTGCACCCCGGACTAGCGGTCAAATACTCACAGATACGCAGTATTTT. The J gene is TRBJ2-3, the V gene TRBV20-1, with 10 bases identical to TRBD2. Trimming took 6 bases from V and 2 from J; bases not matched to a gene: 14. CDR1 and CDR2 (germline): DFQATT, SNEGSKA (reference sequence). There are 17 residues in the CDR3.